This T cell receptor beta chain comes out of a study of T cell changes during pregnancy in multiple sclerosis (dated by TCRdb to the late 2010s). Study-level background: The study looked at changes in the T cell repertoire across pregnancy in women with multiple sclerosis.

A note on this clone: Its target antigen remains unknown. Base qualities are not provided; no much larger clone lies one nucleotide away.

The library was produced with the immunoSEQ multiplex PCR assay. TCRdb carries this immuneACCESS record with in-frame sequences only. Its versions omit some clonotypes, under half of them owing to an unresolved V gene in the studies checked, with the rest unexplained. For this sample the table gives 70,000 to 95,000 clones, of which approximately 94% were detected only once. Clones ranked in the top ten supply 2% to 2.5% of the sample. V trim: 2 bases; J trim: 3 bases; unmatched bases: 10. CDR1 and CDR2, per the germline V gene, are SGHDN and FVKESK. Spanning cysteine to phenylalanine, the CDR3 consists of 16 amino acids. Just the 48-base CDR3 DNA is kept, in frame starting at base 1.

This TCR was sampled from a female donor with multiple sclerosis, enrolled in a pregnancy study. In this chain, TRBV14 is recombined with TRBJ2-7, and 7 junction bases match TRBD1. Sequencing used peripheral blood, obtained in the third trimester of pregnancy. The CDR3 reads CASSQNTGVSGYEQYF. Here is the DNA: TGTGCCAGCAGCCAAAACACAGGGGTTTCCGGCTACGAGCAGTACTTC.